What follows are 28 T cell receptor beta chains derived from one specimen sequenced in a study of tumor-infiltrating lymphocytes in primary liver carcinoma. The study co-extracted DNA and RNA from around 20-30 mg of unsorted bulk tissue. The researchers produced TCR beta cDNA from approximately 550 ng total RNA with a constant-region primer. A slightly modified ARM-PCR protocol with three nested multiplex PCR rounds produced these TCR beta libraries. A C-beta reverse primer was combined with TRBV1-TRBV30 forward primers in the first two PCR rounds, and each round had approximately 10 cycles. From the multiplex PCR reads, TCRdb called clonotypes with MiXCR, one entry per CDR3 protein. The profile covers under 150,000 distinct CDR3 sequences, with less than 75% appearing a single time and 8% to 9% taken by the ten largest. Sequenced sample: tumor-adjacent normal liver tissue. The receptor source for this set is a woman in her fifties or sixties with primary liver carcinoma and hepatitis B virus infection.

The V call is TRBV6-1, the J call TRBJ1-1; D not certain. The CDR3 is made up of 12 amino acids. Germline assignment: CDR1 MNHNS and CDR2 SASEGT. The CDR3 sequence is CGSAGENTEAFF. CDR3 coding DNA: TGTGGCAGTGCCGGGGAGAACACTGAAGCTTTCTTT.

This chain connects TRBV12-3 or TRBV12-4 to TRBJ2-7, with TRBD2 matching 8 bases. After removal of 0 bases from V and 5 bases from J, the junction contained 9 bases not matched to a gene. This CDR3 comprises 16 residues. The CDR3 region is CASSLAYNGRAHEQYF. The CDR3 DNA is TGTGCCAGCAGTTTAGCTTATAACGGGAGGGCGCACGAGCAGTACTTC.

This clonotype occurred a few times. A clone one base away is much larger, so this may be a read error. V gene TRBV5-4 combines with J gene TRBJ2-1, with 7 bases matching TRBD2. The germline V gene has CDR1 SGHNT and CDR2 YYREEE (reference sequence). The V and J ends lost 0 bases and 4 bases, in that order; junction bases with no gene match: 7. This CDR3 comprises 16 residues. This CDR3 is CASSLGGEGRYNEQFF. The CDR3 coding sequence is TGTGCCAGCAGCTTGGGGGGGGAGGGGCGGTACAATGAGCAGTTCTTC.

Regarding this clonotype: A junction end diverges from the germline sequence, so it may reflect a read error. This chain joins TRBV12-3 or TRBV12-4 and TRBJ1-2; D call uncertain. The CDR3 runs 14 residues. CDR3 nucleotides: TGTGCCAGCAGTTTACGGGAGGGTTCCTATGGCTACGCCTTC. Translation: CASSLREGSYGYAF.

The chain uses TRBV7-9 and TRBJ2-3; D gene unclear. Germline assignment: CDR1 SEHNR and CDR2 FQNEAQ (reference sequence). CDR3 length: 13 residues. V lost 5 bases and J lost 4, with 10 bases in between. CDR3 bases: TGTGCCAGCAGCACAACCGTCGCAGATACGCAGTATTTT. Translation gives CASSTTVADTQYF.

Many counts were recorded for this clonotype. The genes are TRBV7-9 and TRBJ1-5, with D unclear. The ends were cut back, 9 bases at V and 7 bases at J, with 16 bases in the middle. The CDR3 is 13 residues long. The germline gives CDR1 SEHNR, CDR2 FQNEAQ (reference sequence). CDR3 nucleotides: TGTGCCAGTGGGGTGGCCCCAGGCCAGCCCCAGCATTTT. It is translated as CASGVAPGQPQHF.

This clonotype was picked up one time. As the CDR3 is not closed by the conserved phenylalanine or tryptophan, this likely results from a read error. The rearrangement links TRBV29-1 to TRBJ2-1; D assignment may be TRBD1 or TRBD2 (5 bases each). Germline V gene data show CDR1 as SQVTM and CDR2 as ANQGSEA. This CDR3 has 14 amino acids. This CDR3 is CSADGTASYNEQFL. CDR3 DNA: TGCAGCGCCGACGGGACGGCCTCCTACAATGAACAGTTCTTA.

This clonotype was picked up a small number of times. The chain couples TRBV18 to TRBJ1-6; TRBD1 agrees at 8 bases. V shed 3 bases, J shed 6 bases, and the junction held 4 bases outside the gene matches. The germline V gene encodes CDR1 KGHSH and CDR2 LQKENI. The length of the CDR3 is 15 residues. The CDR3 reads CASSPRQGTNSPLHF. The DNA of the CDR3 is TGTGCCAGCTCACCCCGACAGGGGACTAATTCACCCCTCCACTTT.

The chain joins TRBV25-1 to TRBJ1-2; perhaps TRBD1 as D (5 bases). This CDR3 is 13 amino acids long. The V gene lost 3 bases and the J gene lost 7 bases, with 12 bases spanning the gap. Germline V gene data show CDR1 as MGHDK and CDR2 as SYGVNS. The CDR3 region has the DNA TGTGCCAGCAGTGATCCTAACAGGCGTGGCTACACCTTC. Translation gives CASSDPNRRGYTF.

In the case of this clonotype: The conserved phenylalanine or tryptophan is not found at the CDR3 terminus, so this likely reflects a read error. The chain combines TRBV29-1 with TRBJ1-2; D is ambiguous. The CDR3 covers 13 residues. Germline loops: CDR1 SQVTM, CDR2 ANQGSEA. CDR3 in amino acids: CSAPSATKYGYTI. For the CDR3, the DNA is TGCAGCGCCCCCTCGGCCACTAAATATGGCTACACCATC.

Remarks on this clonotype: The junction and the germline gene differ at one end; a read error may be behind it. J is TRBJ1-2 and V is TRBV6-5; 9 positions agree with TRBD1. Germline V lookup: CDR1 MNHEY, CDR2 SVGAGI. This CDR3 contains 15 residues. CDR3 sequence: CDSRNPGQGGYGYTF. The CDR3 DNA sequence: TGTGACAGCAGGAACCCGGGACAGGGTGGCTATGGCTACACTTTC.

On this clonotype: Germline is not matched at one junction end, which may reflect a read error. The chain has TRBV5-1 and TRBJ2-7, with a possible D match to TRBD2 (6 bases). Looked up from germline, CDR1 is SGHRS and CDR2 is YFSETQ. The CDR3 length is 13 residues. CDR3 sequence: CASSLWREYEQHF. The CDR3, as DNA: TGCGCCAGCAGCTTGTGGAGGGAATACGAGCAGCACTTC.

Concerning this clonotype: Because the CDR3 is missing its conserved closing phenylalanine or tryptophan, this is likely a read error. The DNA is left out, because the CDR3 cannot be placed on it with certainty; the CDR3 is given as TCRdb lists it. The chain carries TRBV11-2 and TRBJ2-1. Germline V gives CDR1 SGHAT, CDR2 FQNNGV. The CDR3 is 17 residues long, ends included. CDR3 residues: CTSSLTPTTFFNDEQSL.

Regarding this clonotype: A read error may account for a junction end that differs from germline. The chain uses TRBV6-2 or TRBV6-3 and TRBJ2-7; D is unresolved. CDR3 length equals 12 residues. CDR1 and CDR2 from the germline V gene are MNHEY and SVGEGT. CDR3 region: CASRETPYGQYF. CDR3 in DNA: TGTGCCAGCAGGGAAACCCCCTACGGGCAGTACTTC.

On this clonotype: An end of the junction does not agree with germline; a read error may underlie this. The rearrangement joins TRBV5-4 to TRBJ2-5; D gene uncertain. The CDR3 consists of 13 residues. Germline CDR1 and CDR2: SGHNT and YYREEE (reference sequence). The CDR3 coding sequence is TGTACCAGCAGTCACGGAGTTGCAGAGACCCAGTACTTC. Translated, it gives CTSSHGVAETQYF.

The J gene is TRBJ1-1, the V gene TRBV5-6; unclear D gene. Per the germline V gene, CDR1 is SGHDT and CDR2 is YYEEEE. V was shortened by 1 base and J by 7 bases, with 17 bases between the two germline ends. The CDR3 extends over 15 amino acids. This CDR3 is CASSLHFTRLNEAFF. CDR3 bases: TGTGCCAGCAGCTTGCACTTTACAAGACTCAATGAAGCTTTCTTT.

As concerns this clonotype: This may arise from a read error, as a much more abundant clone is one base away. The chain joins TRBV5-1 to TRBJ2-7; 7 nucleotides align to TRBD2. V shed 4 bases and J 3 bases; nucleotides not matched to a gene: 4. Germline loops: CDR1 SGHRS, CDR2 YFSETQ. The CDR3 loop spans 13 amino acids. CDR3 in amino acids: CASSKRECYEQYF. For the CDR3, the DNA is TGCGCCAGCAGCAAGCGGGAATGCTACGAGCAGTACTTC. The whole variable domain, remainder taken from reference TRBV5-1 and TRBJ2-7, is KAGVTQTPRYLIKTRGQQVTLSCSPISGHRSVSWYQQTPGQGLQFLFEYFSETQRNKGNFPGRFSGRQFSNSRSEMNVSTLELGDSALYLCASSKRECYEQYFGPGTRLTVT.

In regard to this clonotype: A much bigger clone sits one base away, suggesting this may be a read error. The chain combines TRBV6-1 with TRBJ2-3, with D perhaps being TRBD1 or TRBD2 (7 bases each). Germline V gene lookup returns CDR1 MNHNS and CDR2 SASEGT. This CDR3 comprises 17 residues. The CDR3 spells CASSERTGGSGTDMQYF. The CDR3 DNA sequence: TGTGCCAGCAGTGAGAGGACAGGCGGGAGTGGCACAGATATGCAGTATTTT.

This clonotype was recorded many times. The chain uses TRBV5-6 and TRBJ2-3; no firm D call. Germline CDR1 SGHDT, CDR2 YYEEEE. With 1 base removed from V and 8 bases from J, the gap between germline ends came to 14 bases. CDR3 length equals 14 residues. The chain's CDR3 is CASSLYSAFGTQYF. The CDR3 DNA sequence: TGTGCCAGCAGCTTGTATTCGGCCTTTGGTACGCAGTATTTT.

Comment on this clonotype: A much larger clone lies one base from this, so it may be a read error. The chain is built from TRBV5-1 and TRBJ2-1, with 13 bases identical to TRBD2. CDR1 and CDR2 from the germline V gene are SGHRS and YFSETQ. The CDR3 sequence is 14 residues long. The CDR3 loop is CASMGLAGFNEEFF. Here the CDR3 DNA reads TGCGCCAGCATGGGACTAGCGGGGTTCAATGAGGAGTTCTTC.

Points on this clonotype: One base away lies a much larger clone, so this may be a sequencing read error. The chain is built from TRBV12-3 or TRBV12-4 and TRBJ2-3; the match to TRBD2 covers 7 bases. Trimming removed 5 bases from V and 7 bases from J; junction bases left unmatched: 15. The CDR3 is 16 residues long. CDR3 region: CASSPTGTTGIYTQYF. CDR3 sequence (DNA): TGTGCCAGCAGTCCCACGGGGACTACCGGGATCTATACGCAGTATTTT.

This clonotype was counted only a few times. Possible read error: a much larger clone is one base away. The DNA for the CDR3 is TGCAGCGCCGGAGGAGGGTCCACTGGAAACGCCATATATTTT. Encoded protein: CSAGGGSTGNAIYF. The genes are TRBV29-1 and TRBJ1-3, with D uncertain. The CDR3 runs to 14 residues. CDR1 is SQVTM, CDR2 ANQGSEA, per germline.

As regards this clonotype: It may be a read error: a sequence one base away is much more abundant. The chain has TRBV28 and TRBJ2-5; 10 bases are a match to TRBD2. CDR3 length equals 14 residues. Germline V gene sequence: CDR1 MDHEN, CDR2 SYDVKM. CDR3: CASSTRAGGESQHF. In DNA, the CDR3 is TGTGCCAGCAGTACCCGAGCGGGAGGGGAGTCCCAGCACTTC.

This clonotype was picked up many times. The rearrangement links TRBV29-1 to TRBJ2-7; D gene ambiguous. Trimming took 4 bases from V and 6 from J, leaving 19 bases between them. Germline values: CDR1 SQVTM, CDR2 ANQGSEA. The CDR3 length is 14 residues. The CDR3 here is CSVGFEATLREQYF. The CDR3 DNA sequence: TGCAGCGTTGGATTTGAAGCCACGCTGCGCGAGCAGTACTTC.

The J gene is TRBJ2-3, the V gene TRBV28, with 11 bases fitting TRBD2. CDR3 size: 19 residues. Germline V gene data show CDR1 as MDHEN and CDR2 as SYDVKM. After removal of 4 bases from V and 2 bases from J, the junction contained 14 bases not matched to a gene. This CDR3 reads CASSYSGLAAGDLTDTQYF. For the CDR3, the DNA is TGTGCCAGCAGTTATTCGGGACTAGCGGCCGGGGACCTCACAGATACGCAGTATTTT.

The chain recombines TRBV11-2 with TRBJ2-2, with a weak D call TRBD1 (6 bases). Trimming took 0 bases from V and 7 from J, leaving 12 bases between them. The CDR3 loop spans 15 amino acids. Germline-derived CDR1 and CDR2 are SGHAT and FQNNGV. The CDR3 loop is CASSLEPGALGELFF. The DNA for the CDR3 is TGTGCCAGCAGCTTAGAACCAGGGGCGCTCGGGGAGCTGTTTTTT.

Worth noting for this clonotype: The conserved phenylalanine or tryptophan normally closing the CDR3 is absent here, so this likely arose from a read error. This chain connects TRBV11-3 to TRBJ2-7; D is perhaps TRBD1 (6 bases). V shed 5 bases and J shed 3 bases, with 17 bases lying between them. Germline V gene sequence: CDR1 SGHNT, CDR2 YENEEA. The CDR3 consists of 15 residues. This chain's CDR3 is CASSPGSGDNYEQYL. DNA for the CDR3: TGTGCCAGCAGCCCCGGGTCAGGGGACAACTACGAGCAGTACTTG.

With regard to this clonotype: One end of the junction fails to match germline, which may point to a read error. The chain recombines TRBV12-5 with TRBJ2-1; 7 bases match TRBD2. Germline CDR1 reads LGHNT; CDR2 reads FRNRAP. There are 15 residues in the CDR3. The chain's CDR3 is CASGLSSGPYNEQFF. Written as DNA, the CDR3 is TGTGCTAGTGGTCTATCTAGCGGACCCTACAATGAGCAATTCTTC.